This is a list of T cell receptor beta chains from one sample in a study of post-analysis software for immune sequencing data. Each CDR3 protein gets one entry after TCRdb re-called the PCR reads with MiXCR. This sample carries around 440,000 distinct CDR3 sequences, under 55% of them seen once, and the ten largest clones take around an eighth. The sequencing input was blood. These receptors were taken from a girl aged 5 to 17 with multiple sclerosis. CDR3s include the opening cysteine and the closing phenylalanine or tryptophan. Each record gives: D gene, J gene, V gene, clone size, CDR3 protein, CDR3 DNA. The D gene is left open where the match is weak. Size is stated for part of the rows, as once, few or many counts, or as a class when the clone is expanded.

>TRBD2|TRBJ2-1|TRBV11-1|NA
CASSLVGTTYNEQFF
TGTGCCAGCAGCTTAGTGGGGACTACCTACAATGAGCAGTTCTTC
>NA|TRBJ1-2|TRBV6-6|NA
CASSYTETAGYGYTF
TGTGCCAGCAGTTACACGGAGACCGCGGGTTATGGCTACACCTTC
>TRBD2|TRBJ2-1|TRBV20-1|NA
CSARPLAGLSSYNEQFF
TGCAGTGCTAGGCCTCTAGCGGGCCTGAGCTCCTACAATGAGCAGTTCTTC
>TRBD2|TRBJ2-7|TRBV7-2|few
CASSLLLAGGPVGREQYF
TGTGCCAGCAGCTTACTCTTAGCGGGAGGCCCCGTGGGGAGGGAGCAGTACTTC
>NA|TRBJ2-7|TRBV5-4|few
CASSLGTSGRGEQYF
TGTGCCAGCAGCTTGGGGACGTCGGGACGGGGCGAGCAGTACTTC
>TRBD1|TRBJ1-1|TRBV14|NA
CASSQETGENTEAFF
TGTGCCAGCAGCCAAGAGACAGGGGAGAACACTGAAGCTTTCTTT
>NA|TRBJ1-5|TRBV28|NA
CASSLALVRQPQHF
TGTGCCAGCAGTTTGGCGCTAGTCCGTCAGCCCCAGCATTTT
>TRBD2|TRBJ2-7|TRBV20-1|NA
CSARAAGGRLSYEQYF
TGCAGTGCGAGGGCGGCGGGAGGGCGTCTATCCTACGAGCAGTACTTC
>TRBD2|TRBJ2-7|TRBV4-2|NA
CASSPGASGRYEQYF
TGTGCCAGCAGCCCGGGGGCTAGCGGGAGGTACGAGCAGTACTTC
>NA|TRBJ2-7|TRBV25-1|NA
CASSEYTGSEQYF
TGTGCCAGCAGTGAATATACGGGGAGCGAGCAGTACTTC